The sequence of this TCR beta chain was determined in a study of blood T cell repertoires in COVID-19. Across the study: From T cells, B-cell-depleted T cells, or PBMCs came the material, which was cDNA or gDNA.

Trimming removed 11 bases at V and 9 bases at J, with 20 bases between. The CDR3 extends over 14 amino acids. Germline CDR1 MNHEY, CDR2 SMNVEV (reference sequence). Sequenced by immunoSEQ multiplex PCR; TCRdb stores in-frame clones only, minus some. The table records approximately 120,000 clones, more than 65% of them present only once. Sequencing was done on a sample of peripheral blood. The clonotype was recovered from a woman between 65 and 79 years old with acute or convalescent COVID-19. The chain recombines TRBV27 with TRBJ1-6; perhaps TRBD1 as D (5 bases). CDR3 nucleotides: TGTGCCGCAGGTTGGGGGGGATCTGGTTCACCCCTCCACTTT. Its translation is CAAGWGGSGSPLHF.